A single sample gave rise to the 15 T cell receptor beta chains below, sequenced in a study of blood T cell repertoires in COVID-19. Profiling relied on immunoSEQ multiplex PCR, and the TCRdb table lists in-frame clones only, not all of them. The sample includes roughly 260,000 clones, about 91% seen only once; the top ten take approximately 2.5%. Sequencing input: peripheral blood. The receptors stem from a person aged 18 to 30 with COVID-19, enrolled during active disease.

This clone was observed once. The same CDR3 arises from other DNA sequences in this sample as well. In nucleotides, the CDR3 is TGCGCCAGCAGCCTGGGGACAGCAAACTATGGCTACACCTTC. Translated, it gives CASSLGTANYGYTF. The chain is built from TRBV5-1 and TRBJ1-2, with 7 bases lining up with TRBD1. Trimming cost V 4 bases and J 2 bases; bases outside gene matches: 5. Germline loops: CDR1 SGHRS, CDR2 YFSETQ. The CDR3 is made up of 14 amino acids. The full variable domain, with the rest looked up from reference TRBV5-1 and TRBJ1-2, is KAGVTQTPRYLIKTRGQQVTLSCSPISGHRSVSWYQQTPGQGLQFLFEYFSETQRNKGNFPGRFSGRQFSNSRSEMNVSTLELGDSALYLCASSLGTANYGYTFGSGTRLTVV.

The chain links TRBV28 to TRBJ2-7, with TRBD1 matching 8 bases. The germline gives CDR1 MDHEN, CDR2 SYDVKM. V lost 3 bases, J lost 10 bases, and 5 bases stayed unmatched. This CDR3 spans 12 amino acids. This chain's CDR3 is CASSFGQGGQYF. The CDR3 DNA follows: TGTGCCAGCAGTTTTGGACAGGGTGGCCAGTACTTC.

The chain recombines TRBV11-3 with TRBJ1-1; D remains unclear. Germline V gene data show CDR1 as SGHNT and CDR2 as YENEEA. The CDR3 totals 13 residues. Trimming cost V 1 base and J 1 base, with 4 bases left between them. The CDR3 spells CASSLGPNTEAFF. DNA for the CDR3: TGTGCCAGCAGCTTAGGGCCGAACACTGAAGCTTTCTTT.

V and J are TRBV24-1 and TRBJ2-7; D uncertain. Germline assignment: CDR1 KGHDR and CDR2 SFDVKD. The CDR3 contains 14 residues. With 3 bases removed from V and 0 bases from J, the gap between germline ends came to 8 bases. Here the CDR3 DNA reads TGTGCCACCAGTGATCCCTCCGGCTCCTACGAGCAGTACTTC. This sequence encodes CATSDPSGSYEQYF.

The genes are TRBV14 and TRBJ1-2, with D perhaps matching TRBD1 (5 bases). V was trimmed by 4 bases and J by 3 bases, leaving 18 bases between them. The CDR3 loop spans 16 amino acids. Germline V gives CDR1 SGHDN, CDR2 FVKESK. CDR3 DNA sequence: TGTGCCAGCAGCCCCACAGACAGTCCGGCGGACTATGGCTACACCTTC. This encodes CASSPTDSPADYGYTF.

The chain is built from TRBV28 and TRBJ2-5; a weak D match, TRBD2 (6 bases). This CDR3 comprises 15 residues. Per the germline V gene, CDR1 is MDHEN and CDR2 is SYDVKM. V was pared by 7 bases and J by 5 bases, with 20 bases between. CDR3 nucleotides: TGTGCCAGCACCTTAGGAGGGATCGCTATGGAGACCCAGTACTTC. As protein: CASTLGGIAMETQYF.

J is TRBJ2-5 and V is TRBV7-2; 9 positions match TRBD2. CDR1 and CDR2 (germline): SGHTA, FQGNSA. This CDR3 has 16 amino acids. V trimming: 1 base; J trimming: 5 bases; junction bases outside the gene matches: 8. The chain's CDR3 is CASSLERAGGGETQYF. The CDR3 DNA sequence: TGTGCCAGCAGCTTAGAACGAGCGGGAGGAGGGGAGACCCAGTACTTC.

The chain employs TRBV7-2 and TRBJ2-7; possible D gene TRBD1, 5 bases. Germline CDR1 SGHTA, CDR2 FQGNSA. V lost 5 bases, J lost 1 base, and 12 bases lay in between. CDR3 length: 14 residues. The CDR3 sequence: CASSPQGRSYEQYF. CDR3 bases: TGTGCCAGCAGCCCCCAGGGTAGATCCTACGAGCAGTACTTC. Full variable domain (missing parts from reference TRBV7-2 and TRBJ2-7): GAGVSQSPSNKVTEKGKDVELRCDPISGHTALYWYRQSLGQGLEFLIYFQGNSAPDKSGLPSDRFSAERTGGSVSTLTIQRTQQEDSAVYLCASSPQGRSYEQYFGPGTRLTVT.

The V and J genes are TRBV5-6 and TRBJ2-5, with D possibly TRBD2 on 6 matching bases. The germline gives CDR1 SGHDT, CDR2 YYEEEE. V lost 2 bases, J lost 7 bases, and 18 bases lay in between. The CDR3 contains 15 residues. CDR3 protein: CASSFGVGGGGTQYF. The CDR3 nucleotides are TGTGCCAGCAGCTTCGGTGTCGGGGGAGGAGGGACCCAGTACTTC.

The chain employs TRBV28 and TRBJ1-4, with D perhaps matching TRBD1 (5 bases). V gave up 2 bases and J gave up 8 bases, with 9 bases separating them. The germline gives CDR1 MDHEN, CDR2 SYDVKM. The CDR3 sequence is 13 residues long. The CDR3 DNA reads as TGTGCCAGCAGTTTAGGGGGGGGAGAAAAACTGTTTTTT. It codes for CASSLGGGEKLFF.

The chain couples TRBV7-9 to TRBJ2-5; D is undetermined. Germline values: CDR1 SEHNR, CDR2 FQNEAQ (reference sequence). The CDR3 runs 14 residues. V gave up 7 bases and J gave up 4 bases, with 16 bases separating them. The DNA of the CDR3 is TGTGCCAGCACCCCAATCACCCCCGGAGAGACCCAGTACTTC. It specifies CASTPITPGETQYF. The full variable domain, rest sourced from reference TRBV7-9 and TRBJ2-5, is DTGVSQNPRHKITKRGQNVTFRCDPISEHNRLYWYRQTLGQGPEFLTYFQNEAQLEKSRLLSDRFSAERPKGSFSTLEIQRTEQGDSAMYLCASTPITPGETQYFGPGTRLLVL.

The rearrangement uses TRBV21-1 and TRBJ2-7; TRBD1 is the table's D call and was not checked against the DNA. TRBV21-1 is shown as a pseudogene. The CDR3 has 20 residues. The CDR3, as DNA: TGTGCCAGCAGCTCAGAGGAGGACAGGGTCGGCGCGCAGAGCTCCTACGAGCAGTACTTC. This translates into CASSSEEDRVGAQSSYEQYF.

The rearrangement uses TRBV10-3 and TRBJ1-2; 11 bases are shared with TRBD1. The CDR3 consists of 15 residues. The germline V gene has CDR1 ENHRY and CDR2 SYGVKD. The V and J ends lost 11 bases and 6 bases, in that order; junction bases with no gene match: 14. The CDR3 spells CALGTGGIGVNGYTF. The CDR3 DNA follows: TGTGCCCTAGGGACAGGGGGAATTGGGGTGAATGGCTACACCTTC.

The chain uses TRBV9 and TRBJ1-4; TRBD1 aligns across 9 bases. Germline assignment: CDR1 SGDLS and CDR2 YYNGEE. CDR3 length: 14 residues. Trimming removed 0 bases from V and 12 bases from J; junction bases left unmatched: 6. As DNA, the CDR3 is TGTGCCAGCAGCGTAGGACAGGGGGGGTTAGAACTGTTTTTT. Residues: CASSVGQGGLELFF.

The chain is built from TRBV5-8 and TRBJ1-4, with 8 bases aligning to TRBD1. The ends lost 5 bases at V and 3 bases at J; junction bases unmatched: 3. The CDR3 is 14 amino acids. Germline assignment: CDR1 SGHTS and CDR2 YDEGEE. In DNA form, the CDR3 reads TGTGCCAGCAGACGGACAGGGCCTAATGAAAAACTGTTTTTT. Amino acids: CASRRTGPNEKLFF.